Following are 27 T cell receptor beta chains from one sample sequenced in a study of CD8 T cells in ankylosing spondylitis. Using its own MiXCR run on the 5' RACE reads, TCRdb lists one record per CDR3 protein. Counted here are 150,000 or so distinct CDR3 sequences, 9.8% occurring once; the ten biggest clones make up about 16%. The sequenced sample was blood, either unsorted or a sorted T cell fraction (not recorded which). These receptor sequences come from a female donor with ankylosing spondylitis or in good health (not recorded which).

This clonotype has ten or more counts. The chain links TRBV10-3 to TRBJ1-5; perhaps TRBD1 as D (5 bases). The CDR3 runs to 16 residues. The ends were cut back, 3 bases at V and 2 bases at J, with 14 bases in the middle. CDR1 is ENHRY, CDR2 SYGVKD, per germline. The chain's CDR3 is CAISDLERDGNQPQHF. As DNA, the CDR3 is TGTGCCATCAGTGACCTTGAGAGGGACGGCAATCAGCCCCAGCATTTT.

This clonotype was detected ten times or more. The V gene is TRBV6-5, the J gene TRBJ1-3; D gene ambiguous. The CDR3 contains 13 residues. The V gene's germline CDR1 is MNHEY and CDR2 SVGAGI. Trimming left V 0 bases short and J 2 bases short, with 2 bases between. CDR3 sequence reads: CASSYSAGNTIYF. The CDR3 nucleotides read TGTGCCAGCAGTTACTCAGCTGGAAACACCATATATTTT.

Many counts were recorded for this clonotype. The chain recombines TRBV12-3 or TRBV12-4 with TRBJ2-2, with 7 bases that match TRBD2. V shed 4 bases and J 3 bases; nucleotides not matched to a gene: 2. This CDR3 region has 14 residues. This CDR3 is CASSWGGDTGELFF. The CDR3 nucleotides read TGTGCCAGCAGTTGGGGAGGGGACACCGGGGAGCTGTTTTTT.

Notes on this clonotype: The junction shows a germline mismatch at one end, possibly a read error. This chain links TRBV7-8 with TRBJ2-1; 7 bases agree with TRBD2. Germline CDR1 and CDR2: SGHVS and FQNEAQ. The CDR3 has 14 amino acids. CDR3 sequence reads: CASGTSASFNEQFF. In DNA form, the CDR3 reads TGTGCCAGCGGTACTAGCGCATCCTTCAATGAGCAGTTCTTC.

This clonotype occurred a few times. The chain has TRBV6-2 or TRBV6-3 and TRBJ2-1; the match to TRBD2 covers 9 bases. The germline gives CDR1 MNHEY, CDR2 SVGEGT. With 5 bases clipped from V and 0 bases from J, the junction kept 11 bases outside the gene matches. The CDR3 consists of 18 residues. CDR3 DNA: TGTGCCAGCAGTACCGCGTGGACTAGCGACAGCTCCTACAATGAGCAGTTCTTC. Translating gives CASSTAWTSDSSYNEQFF.

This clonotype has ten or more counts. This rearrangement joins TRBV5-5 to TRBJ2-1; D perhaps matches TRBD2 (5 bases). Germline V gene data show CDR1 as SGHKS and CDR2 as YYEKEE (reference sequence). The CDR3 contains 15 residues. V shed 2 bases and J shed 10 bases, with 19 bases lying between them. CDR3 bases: TGTGCCAGCAGCTTAACTAATACCGGGATAATGGAGCAGTTCTTC. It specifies CASSLTNTGIMEQFF.

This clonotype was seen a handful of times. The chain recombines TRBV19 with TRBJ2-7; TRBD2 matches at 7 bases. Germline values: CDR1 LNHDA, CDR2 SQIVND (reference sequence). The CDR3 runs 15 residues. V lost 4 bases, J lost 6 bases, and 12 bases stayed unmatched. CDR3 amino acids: CASSTRRELVGEQYF. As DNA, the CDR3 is TGTGCCAGTAGTACCCGGCGGGAGCTGGTTGGCGAGCAGTACTTC.

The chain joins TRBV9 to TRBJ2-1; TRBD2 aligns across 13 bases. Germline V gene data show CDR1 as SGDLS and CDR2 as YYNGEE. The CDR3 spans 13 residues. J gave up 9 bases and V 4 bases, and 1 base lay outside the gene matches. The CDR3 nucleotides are TGTGCCAGCAGCACTAGCGGGAGGGGTGAGCAGTTCTTC. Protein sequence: CASSTSGRGEQFF.

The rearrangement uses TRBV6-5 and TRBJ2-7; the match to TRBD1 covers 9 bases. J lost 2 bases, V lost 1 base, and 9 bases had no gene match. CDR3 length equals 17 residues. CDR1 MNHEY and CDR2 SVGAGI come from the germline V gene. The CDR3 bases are TGTGCCAGCAGTTACTACACTAACAGGGGGCCCACCTACGAGCAGTACTTC. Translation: CASSYYTNRGPTYEQYF.

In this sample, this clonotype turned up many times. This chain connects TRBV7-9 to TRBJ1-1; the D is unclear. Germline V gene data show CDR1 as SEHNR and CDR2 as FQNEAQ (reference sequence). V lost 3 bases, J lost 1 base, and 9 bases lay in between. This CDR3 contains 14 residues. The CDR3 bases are TGTGCCAGCAGCTTCCTTACAGAGAACACTGAAGCTTTCTTT. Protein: CASSFLTENTEAFF.

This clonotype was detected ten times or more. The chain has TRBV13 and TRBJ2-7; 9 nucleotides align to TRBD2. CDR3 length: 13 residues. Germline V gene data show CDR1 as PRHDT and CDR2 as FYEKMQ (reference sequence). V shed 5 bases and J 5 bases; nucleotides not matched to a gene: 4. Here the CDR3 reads CASSPSGMNEQYF. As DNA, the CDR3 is TGTGCCAGCAGCCCTAGCGGGATGAACGAGCAGTACTTC.

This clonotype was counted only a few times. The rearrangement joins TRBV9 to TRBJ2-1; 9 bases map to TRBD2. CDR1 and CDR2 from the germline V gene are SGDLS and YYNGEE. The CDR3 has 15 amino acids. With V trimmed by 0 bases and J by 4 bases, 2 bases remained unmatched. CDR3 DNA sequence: TGTGCCAGCAGCGTAGGGACTAGCGAGTACAATGAGCAGTTCTTC. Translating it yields CASSVGTSEYNEQFF. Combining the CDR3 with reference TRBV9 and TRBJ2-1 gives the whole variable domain DSGVTQTPKHLITATGQRVTLRCSPRSGDLSVYWYQQSLDQGLQFLIQYYNGEERAKGNILERFSAQQFPDLHSELNLSSLELGDSALYFCASSVGTSEYNEQFFGPGTRLTVL.

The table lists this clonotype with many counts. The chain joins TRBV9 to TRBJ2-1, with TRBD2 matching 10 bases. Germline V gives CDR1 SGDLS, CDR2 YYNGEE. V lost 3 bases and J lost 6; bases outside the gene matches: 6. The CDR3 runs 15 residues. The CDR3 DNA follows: TGTGCCAGCAGCGATTTAGCGGGAGGCACCAATGAGCAGTTCTTC. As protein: CASSDLAGGTNEQFF.

Here the CDR3 DNA reads TGCAGTGCTAGAACTAGCTCCTACAATGAGCAGTTCTTC. Residues: CSARTSSYNEQFF. The V gene is TRBV20-1, the J gene TRBJ2-1; TRBD2 might be the D (5 bases). The CDR3 is 13 amino acids. V was pared by 2 bases and J by 0 bases, with 5 bases between. Germline V lookup: CDR1 DFQATT, CDR2 SNEGSKA (reference sequence).

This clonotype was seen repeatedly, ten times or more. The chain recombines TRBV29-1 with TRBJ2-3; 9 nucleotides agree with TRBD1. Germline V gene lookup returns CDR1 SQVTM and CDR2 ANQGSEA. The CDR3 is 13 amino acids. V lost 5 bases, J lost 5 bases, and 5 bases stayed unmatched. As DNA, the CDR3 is TGCAGCGTTCGCGGGACAGGGAAAGATACGCAGTATTTT. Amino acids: CSVRGTGKDTQYF.

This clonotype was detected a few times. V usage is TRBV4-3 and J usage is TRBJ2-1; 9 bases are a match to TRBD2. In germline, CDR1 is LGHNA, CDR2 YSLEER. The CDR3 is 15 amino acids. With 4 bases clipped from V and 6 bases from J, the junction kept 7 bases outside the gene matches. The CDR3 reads CASSLSGRSPNEQFF. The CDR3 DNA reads TGCGCCAGCAGCCTGAGCGGGAGGTCTCCCAATGAGCAGTTCTTC.

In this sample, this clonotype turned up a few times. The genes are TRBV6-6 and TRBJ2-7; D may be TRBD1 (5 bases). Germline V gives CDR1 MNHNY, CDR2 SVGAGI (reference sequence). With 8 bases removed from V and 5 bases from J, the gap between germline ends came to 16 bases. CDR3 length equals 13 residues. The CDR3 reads CASRTPPRDEQYF. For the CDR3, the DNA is TGTGCCAGCCGGACACCACCTAGGGACGAGCAGTACTTC.

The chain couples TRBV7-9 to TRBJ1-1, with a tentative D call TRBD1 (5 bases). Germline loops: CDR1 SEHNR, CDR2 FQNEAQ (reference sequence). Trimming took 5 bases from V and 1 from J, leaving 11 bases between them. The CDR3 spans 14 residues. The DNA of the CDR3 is TGTGCCAGCAGCCTTGACAGTCGGAACACTGAAGCTTTCTTT. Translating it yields CASSLDSRNTEAFF.

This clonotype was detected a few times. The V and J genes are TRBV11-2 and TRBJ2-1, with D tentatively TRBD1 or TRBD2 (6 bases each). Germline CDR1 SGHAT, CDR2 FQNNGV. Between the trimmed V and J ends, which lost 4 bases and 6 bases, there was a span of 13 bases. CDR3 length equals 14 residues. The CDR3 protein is CASSSVEGGNEQFF. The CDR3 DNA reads TGTGCCAGCAGCTCTGTGGAGGGGGGCAATGAGCAGTTCTTC.

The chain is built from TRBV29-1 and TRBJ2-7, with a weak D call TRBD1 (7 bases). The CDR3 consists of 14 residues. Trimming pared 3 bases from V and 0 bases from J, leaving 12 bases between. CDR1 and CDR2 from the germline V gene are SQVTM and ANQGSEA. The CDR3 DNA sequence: TGCAGCGTTGAGGAGGGGGCTAGCTCCTACGAGCAGTACTTC. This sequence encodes CSVEEGASSYEQYF.

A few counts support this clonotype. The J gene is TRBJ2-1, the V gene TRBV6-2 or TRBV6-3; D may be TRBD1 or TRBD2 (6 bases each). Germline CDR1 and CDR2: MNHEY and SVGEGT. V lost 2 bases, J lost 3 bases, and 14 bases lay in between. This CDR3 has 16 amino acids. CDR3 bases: TGTGCCAGCAGTTACCTACCGAGGGGGGTCTACAATGAGCAGTTCTTC. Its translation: CASSYLPRGVYNEQFF.

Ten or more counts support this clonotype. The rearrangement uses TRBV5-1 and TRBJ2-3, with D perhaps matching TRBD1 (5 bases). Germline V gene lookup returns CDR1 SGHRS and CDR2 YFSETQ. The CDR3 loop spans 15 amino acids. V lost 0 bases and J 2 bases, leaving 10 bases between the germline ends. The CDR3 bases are TGCGCCAGCAGCTTGGACAGGCTTTCCACAGATACGCAGTATTTT. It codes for CASSLDRLSTDTQYF.

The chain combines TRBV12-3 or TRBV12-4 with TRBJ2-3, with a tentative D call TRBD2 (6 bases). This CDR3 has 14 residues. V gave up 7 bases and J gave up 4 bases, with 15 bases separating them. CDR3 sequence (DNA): TGTGCCAGCACCATAGGCGGGGCCGCAGATACGCAGTATTTT. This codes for CASTIGGAADTQYF.

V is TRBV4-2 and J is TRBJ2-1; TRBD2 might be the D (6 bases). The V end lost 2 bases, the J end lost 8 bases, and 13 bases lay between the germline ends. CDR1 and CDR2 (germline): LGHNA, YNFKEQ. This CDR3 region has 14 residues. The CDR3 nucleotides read TGTGCCAGCAGCCAAACCGGGGGTCGGGATGAGCAGTTCTTC. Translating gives CASSQTGGRDEQFF.

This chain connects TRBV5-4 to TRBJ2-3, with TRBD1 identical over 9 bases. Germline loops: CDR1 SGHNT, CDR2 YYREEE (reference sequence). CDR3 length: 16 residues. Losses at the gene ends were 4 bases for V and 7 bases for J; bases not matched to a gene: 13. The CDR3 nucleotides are TGTGCCAGCAGCCCACCGGGACAGGGCCTTAACCATACGCAGTATTTT. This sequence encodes CASSPPGQGLNHTQYF.

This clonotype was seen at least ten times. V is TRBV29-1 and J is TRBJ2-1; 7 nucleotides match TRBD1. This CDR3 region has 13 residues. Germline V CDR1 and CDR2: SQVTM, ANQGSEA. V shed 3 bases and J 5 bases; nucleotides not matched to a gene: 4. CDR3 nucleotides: TGCAGCGTTGACGCGGACAGGAACAATGAGCAGTTCTTC. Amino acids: CSVDADRNNEQFF.

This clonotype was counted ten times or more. The CDR3 nucleotides are TGTGCCAGCAACTTCGGGACCACTGAAGCTTTCTTT. It specifies CASNFGTTEAFF. The chain links TRBV12-3 or TRBV12-4 to TRBJ1-1; D is perhaps TRBD1 (5 bases). The CDR3 runs to 12 residues. V lost 7 bases and J lost 4, with 10 bases in between.